The T cell receptor beta chain described here comes from a study of beta chain features in type 1 diabetes (dated by TCRdb to between 2018 and 2020). For the wider study: Patients and healthy donors did not differ in mean age, gender distribution, total cell number or subset yield. Across all samples, about 110 million sorted cells were examined, and cell number per subset correlated strongly with RNA yield. The study compared the TCRB repertoires of sorted circulating CD4+ T cell subsets in recently diagnosed type 1 diabetes patients with those in matched healthy donors. Regulatory and stem cell-like memory subsets were isolated from only 8 patients and roughly 8 healthy donors, whereas naive and central memory subsets came from all 30 or so donors. What the authors observed across the whole study: The naive, central memory and regulatory TCRB repertoires appeared to resemble one another more closely among patients than among healthy donors. Only small numbers of individuals were included in the HLA sub-analyses, which left unresolved whether HLA type had any influence on TCRB rearrangement. Type 1 diabetes patients showed a moderate but significant shortening of TCRB CDR3 length in all four CD4+ subsets. At VDJ recombination sites, type 1 diabetes patients had fewer insertions and more deleted nucleotides, which implies abnormalities in thymic rearrangement. Because cDNA rather than genomic DNA was sequenced, highly expressing activated cells could have been over-represented, although no difference in activation and CD3 levels was found between groups. PCR might favor shorter templates, but patient and control samples were amplified and corrected together, so any skew would affect both groups equally.

The High Capacity cDNA Reverse Transcription Kit was used to reverse transcribe all of the isolated RNA, meaning that expressed TCRB transcripts were what got sequenced. Naive, central memory and regulatory T cell samples underwent deep immunoSEQ sequencing, averaging roughly 3.4 million total reads per sample. After sorted cells were lysed in RLT buffer, RNA was extracted with DNase-treated RNeasy Micro or Mini kits, with the choice depending on cell number. To prevent cross-contamination, each cell subset was processed individually, whereas patient and healthy donor samples were processed jointly. The immunoSEQ multiplex PCR was used to amplify TCRB sequences from cDNA, yielding 87-bp fragments that span the CDR3 region. Amplicons were sequenced on the Illumina HiSeq platform. The paper's data handling went like this. Synthetic template baselines were used to correct PCR bias computationally, reads within Hamming distance 2 were collapsed, and singletons that could not be merged were discarded. Reads were aligned against IMGT to assign V, D and J genes, CDR3 length and insertions or deletions at six rearrangement sites. Within each subset, clonotype counts were normalized to sorted cell number, after which true diversity and Gini coefficients were computed with the tcR R package. The overlap coefficient, calculated on TCRB nucleotide sequences, was used to quantify repertoire sharing. Out-of-frame TCRB sequences from naive cells were analyzed to stand in for the pre-selection repertoire. In its TCRdb copy, this immuneACCESS table keeps in-frame sequences only and misses some clones. Where compared with another copy, unresolved V genes explain less than half of these, and the others have no known cause. The V and J calls and clone size were taken over from that table, and D and trimming were inferred from the DNA. The sample yields 900,000 or so clones; roughly 17% were counted once. 0.02% to 0.03% of the sample is taken by the ten largest.

For this clone: Its antigen is currently not known. No much larger clone exists at a distance of one base, and base qualities are not known.

From each donor, a single peripheral blood sample of roughly 0.11 L on average was drawn into heparinised tubes. A BD FACSAria II and a panel including CD45RO, CCR7, CD25, CD127, CD95 and CD27 were used to sort naive, central memory, regulatory and stem cell-like memory CD4+ T cells. Every sorted population had a purity above 95%. Right away, PBMCs were isolated by Lymphoprep density gradient centrifugation and were stained directly, with no culture step. Samples were stained and sorted in pairs, with one healthy donor and one patient per experiment, so that batch effects were minimized. The sequencing input was naive CD4+ T cells from blood. The cell subset or site label, read with the paper, signifies: true naive CD4+ T cells. The TCR comes from a woman between 18 and 29 years old in good health.

The CDR3 here reads CASSLVDFWAGQETQYF. The DNA sequence is given as TGTGCCAGCAGCTTAGTTGACTTTTGGGCAGGCCAAGAGACCCAGTACTTC. The chain links TRBV11-2 with TRBJ2-5, with the D gene too uncertain to name. The CDR3, cysteine through phenylalanine, is 17 amino acids long. Just CDR3 DNA is preserved here, 51 bases in frame from base 1. V is clipped by 1 base and J by 1 base, and the sequence between their germline boundaries is 16 bases long. The CDR1 and CDR2 encoded by the germline V gene are SGHAT and FQNNGV.